The sample holds many counts of the clone carrying this T cell receptor (beta chain). Its specificity is unknown. These data belong to a study of T-cell reconstitution after alpha-beta-depleted transplantation in children. Study-wide points: Surviving recipient T cells and intrathymic progenitors accounted for some patients' high TCRbeta diversity at day 60. T-cell numbers and diversity one year post-transplant derived largely from freshly generated T cells. Two months or so post-transplant, alpha-beta T cells reportedly derived from several hundred expanded graft clones.

Unique molecular identifiers featured in how the TCRbeta library was prepared. TCRdb re-called the PCR reads with MiXCR, one entry per CDR3 protein. The sample includes 440,000 or so distinct CDR3 sequences, roughly two fifths of them seen just once. Specimen: PBMCs, collected before TCRalphabeta/CD19-depleted stem cell transplant. The source of this sequence is a girl aged 2 to 9 with aplastic anemia, due to receive a stem cell transplant.

The CDR3 is CASSPTGGKTGELFF. CDR3 nucleotides: TGTGCCAGCAGCCCGACAGGGGGCAAGACCGGGGAGCTGTTTTTT. This chain connects TRBV11-2 to TRBJ2-2; the match to TRBD1 covers 10 bases. V shed 5 bases, J shed 5 bases, and the junction held 5 bases outside the gene matches. Germline V gene lookup returns CDR1 SGHAT and CDR2 FQNNGV. This CDR3 has 15 amino acids.